These T cell receptor beta chains were read from a single sample in a study of control samples from healthy donors and cancer patients. Some clones are missing from TCRdb's copy, which holds only in-frame ones; the method was immunoSEQ multiplex PCR. The table includes roughly 120,000 clones, approximately 90% detected once. What was sequenced was blood. All receptors derive from an older woman in good health. CDR3s include the opening cysteine and the closing phenylalanine or tryptophan. The order of the fields is J gene, V gene, D gene, clone size, CDR3 protein, CDR3 DNA. The D gene is left open where the match is weak. Not all rows give a size; the values are once, few, many and, for expanded clones, a class.

TRBJ2-1	TRBV2	TRBD2	NA	CASVGWQATSASGGTFGSYNEQFF	TGTGCCAGCGTGGGATGGCAAGCGACTTCGGCTAGCGGGGGGACTTTCGGCTCCTACAATGAGCAGTTCTTC
TRBJ1-1	TRBV21-1	NA	NA	CASSKLRGGPSEAFF	TGTGCCAGCAGCAAACTTCGTGGAGGGCCCTCTGAAGCTTTCTTT
TRBJ1-1	TRBV11-3	NA	NA	CASSLHPNTEAFF	TGTGCCAGCAGCCTACACCCGAACACTGAAGCTTTCTTT
TRBJ1-1	TRBV7-3	NA	NA	CASTKVGYAEAFF	TGTGCCAGCACCAAAGTCGGATACGCAGAAGCTTTCTTT
TRBJ1-1	TRBV18	NA	few	CASSPMTGVTSLGAFF	TGTGCCAGCTCACCAATGACGGGGGTGACAAGCCTTGGGGCTTTCTTT
TRBJ2-1	TRBV6-2/TRBV6-3	NA	NA	CASSYIRDYNEQFF	TGTGCCAGCAGTTACATTCGGGACTACAATGAGCAGTTCTTC
TRBJ1-2	TRBV2	TRBD1	NA	CASSALGQGLVGYTF	TGTGCCAGCAGTGCCCTTGGACAGGGTCTGGTCGGCTACACCTTC
TRBJ2-1	TRBV27	NA	NA	CASSYFGVADTNEQFF	TGTGCCAGCAGTTATTTCGGAGTAGCGGATACCAATGAGCAGTTCTTC
TRBJ1-6	TRBV4-3	TRBD1	NA	CASSQQGQGGSPLHF	TGCGCCAGCAGCCAGCAGGGACAGGGTGGTTCACCCCTCCACTTT
TRBJ1-3	TRBV7-9	NA	NA	CAEVGGAGNTIYF	TGTGCCGAGGTAGGGGGTGCTGGAAACACCATATATTTT
TRBJ2-1	TRBV7-3	TRBD2	NA	CASSFSSSGGINEQFF	TGTGCCAGCAGCTTTTCGTCCAGCGGGGGTATTAATGAGCAGTTCTTC
TRBJ1-1	TRBV6-5	NA	NA	CASSPGPLNTEAFF	TGTGCCAGCAGTCCAGGACCGTTGAACACTGAAGCTTTCTTT
TRBJ2-1	TRBV5-1	TRBD2	NA	CASSLGGGGDNEQFF	TGCGCCAGCAGCTTGGGTGGCGGGGGGGACAATGAGCAGTTCTTC
TRBJ2-2	TRBV5-8	TRBD2	NA	CASSLNLGGDTGELFF	TGTGCCAGCAGCCTCAACCTCGGGGGGGACACCGGGGAGCTGTTTTTT
TRBJ2-1	TRBV2	NA	NA	CASSAQSASEQFF	TGTGCCAGCAGTGCGCAATCGGCTAGTGAGCAGTTCTTC
TRBJ1-4	TRBV21-1	NA	NA	CASSKMGTGRPLNEKLFF	TGTGCCAGCAGCAAAATGGGGACAGGGCGTCCACTTAATGAAAAACTGTTTTTT
TRBJ1-1	TRBV5-4	NA	NA	CASSLKAGPEAFF	TGTGCCAGCAGCTTGAAGGCAGGGCCAGAAGCTTTCTTT
TRBJ2-7	TRBV5-6	NA	NA	CASSFVSASYEQYF	TGTGCCAGCAGCTTCGTCAGCGCGAGCTACGAGCAGTACTTC
TRBJ2-2	TRBV6-5	TRBD2	NA	CASNSAGGNTGELFF	TGTGCCAGCAACAGCGCGGGGGGTAACACCGGGGAGCTGTTTTTT
TRBJ1-1	TRBV18	NA	NA	CASSYGLRDTEAFF	TGTGCCAGCTCGTACGGGCTTCGGGACACTGAAGCTTTCTTT
TRBJ2-7	TRBV12-2	NA	NA	CASRPKTVSSYEQYF	TGTGCAAGTCGCCCCAAGACCGTTAGCTCCTACGAGCAGTACTTC
TRBJ2-3	TRBV27	NA	NA	CASSLSGGNTQYF	TGTGCCAGCAGTTTATCTGGGGGGAATACGCAGTATTTT
TRBJ1-6	TRBV2	NA	NA	CASNQAGGMGSPLHF	TGTGCCAGCAATCAGGCGGGGGGGATGGGTTCACCCCTCCACTTT
TRBJ2-5	TRBV5-6	TRBD2	NA	CASSLWTSGWETQYF	TGTGCCAGCAGCCTTTGGACTAGCGGTTGGGAGACCCAGTACTTC
TRBJ2-1	TRBV6-5	TRBD2	NA	CASSPLAGGYNEQFF	TGTGCCAGCAGTCCCCTAGCGGGGGGGTACAATGAGCAGTTCTTC
TRBJ2-7	TRBV9	NA	NA	CASSQTSRNTYEQYF	TGTGCCAGCAGCCAGACTTCAAGAAACACCTACGAGCAGTACTTC
TRBJ1-4	TRBV21-1	NA	NA	CASSRQGKSEQKEKLFF	TGTGCCAGCAGCAGGCAGGGAAAGAGTGAGCAGAAAGAAAAACTGTTTTTT
TRBJ1-5	TRBV5-6	NA	NA	CASSTRGAVSQPQHF	TGTGCCAGCAGCACCCGAGGGGCCGTCAGTCAGCCCCAGCATTTT
TRBJ1-1	TRBV7-9	NA	NA	CASSPRGGVNTEAFF	TGTGCCAGCAGCCCCCGGGGTGGGGTAAACACTGAAGCTTTCTTT
TRBJ2-1	TRBV11-2	NA	NA	CASSLGGPYNEQFF	TGTGCCAGCAGCTTAGGAGGGCCTTACAATGAGCAGTTCTTC
TRBJ1-5	TRBV7-9	NA	NA	CASSENPGNNQPQHF	TGTGCCAGCAGCGAGAACCCAGGAAACAATCAGCCCCAGCATTTT
TRBJ1-6	TRBV7-3	NA	once	CASSLMTGSNSPLHF	TGTGCCAGCAGCTTAATGACGGGGTCTAACTCACCCCTCCACTTT